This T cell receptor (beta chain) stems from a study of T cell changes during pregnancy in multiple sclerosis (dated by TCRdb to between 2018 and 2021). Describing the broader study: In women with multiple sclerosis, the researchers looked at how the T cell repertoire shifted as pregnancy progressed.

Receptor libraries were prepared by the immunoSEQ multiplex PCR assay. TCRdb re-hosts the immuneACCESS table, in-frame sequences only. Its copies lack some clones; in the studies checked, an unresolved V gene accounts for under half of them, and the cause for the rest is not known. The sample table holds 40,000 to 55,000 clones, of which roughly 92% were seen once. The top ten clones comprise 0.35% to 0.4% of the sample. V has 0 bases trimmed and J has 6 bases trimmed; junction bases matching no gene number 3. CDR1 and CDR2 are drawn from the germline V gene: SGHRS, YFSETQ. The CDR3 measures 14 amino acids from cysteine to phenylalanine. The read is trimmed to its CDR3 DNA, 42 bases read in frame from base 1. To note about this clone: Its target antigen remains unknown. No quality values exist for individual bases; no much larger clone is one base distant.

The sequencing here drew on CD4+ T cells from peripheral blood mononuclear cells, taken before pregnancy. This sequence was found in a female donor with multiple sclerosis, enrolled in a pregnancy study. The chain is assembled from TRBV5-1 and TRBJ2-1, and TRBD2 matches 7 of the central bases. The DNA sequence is TGCGCCAGCAGCTTGGGACTAGCTGCCAATGAGCAGTTCTTC. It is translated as CASSLGLAANEQFF. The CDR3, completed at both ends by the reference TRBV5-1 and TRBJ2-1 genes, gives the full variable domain KAGVTQTPRYLIKTRGQQVTLSCSPISGHRSVSWYQQTPGQGLQFLFEYFSETQRNKGNFPGRFSGRQFSNSRSEMNVSTLELGDSALYLCASSLGLAANEQFFGPGTRLTVL.